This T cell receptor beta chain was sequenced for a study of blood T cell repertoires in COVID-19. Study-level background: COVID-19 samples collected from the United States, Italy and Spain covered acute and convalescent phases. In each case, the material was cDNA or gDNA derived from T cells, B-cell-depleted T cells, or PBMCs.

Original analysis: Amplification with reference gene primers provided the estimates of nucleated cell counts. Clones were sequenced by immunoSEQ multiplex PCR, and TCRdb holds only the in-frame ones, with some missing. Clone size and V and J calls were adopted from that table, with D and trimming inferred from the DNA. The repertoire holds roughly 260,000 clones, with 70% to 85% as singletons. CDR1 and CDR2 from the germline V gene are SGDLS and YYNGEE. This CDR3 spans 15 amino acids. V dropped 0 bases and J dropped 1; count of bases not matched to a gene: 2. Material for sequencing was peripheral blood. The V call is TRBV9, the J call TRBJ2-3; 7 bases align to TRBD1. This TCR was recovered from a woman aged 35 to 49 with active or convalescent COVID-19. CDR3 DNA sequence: TGTGCCAGCAGCGTAGGACAGGGCGGCACAGATACGCAGTATTTT. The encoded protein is CASSVGQGGTDTQYF.